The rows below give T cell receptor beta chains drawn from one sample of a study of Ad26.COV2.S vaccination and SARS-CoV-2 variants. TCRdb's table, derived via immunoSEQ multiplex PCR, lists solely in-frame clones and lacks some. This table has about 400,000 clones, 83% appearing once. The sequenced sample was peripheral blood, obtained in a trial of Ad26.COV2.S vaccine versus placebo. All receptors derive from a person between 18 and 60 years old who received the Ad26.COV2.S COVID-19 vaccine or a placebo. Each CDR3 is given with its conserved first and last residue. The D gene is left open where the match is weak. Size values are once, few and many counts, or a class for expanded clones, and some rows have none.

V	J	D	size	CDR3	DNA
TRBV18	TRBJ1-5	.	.	CASSPTGPGRGFQPQHF	TGTGCCAGCTCGCCTACAGGACCGGGAAGAGGATTTCAGCCCCAGCATTTT
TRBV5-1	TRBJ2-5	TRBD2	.	CASSLPGLADQETQYF	TGCGCCAGCAGCTTACCTGGACTAGCGGATCAAGAGACCCAGTACTTC
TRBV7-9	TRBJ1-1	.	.	CASSLAWGITEAFF	TGTGCCAGCAGCTTAGCGTGGGGGATCACTGAAGCTTTCTTT
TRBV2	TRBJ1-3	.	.	CASSDGRSGNTIYF	TGTGCCAGCAGTGATGGCAGGTCTGGAAACACCATATATTTT
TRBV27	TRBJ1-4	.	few	CASSFGGSNEKLFF	TGTGCCAGCAGTTTCGGAGGGTCTAATGAAAAACTGTTTTTT
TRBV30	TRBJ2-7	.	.	CAWQTLTRTEEQYF	TGTGCCTGGCAAACTCTAACCCGGACAGAAGAGCAGTACTTC
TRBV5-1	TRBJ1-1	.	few	CASSLGRGNTEAFF	TGCGCCAGCAGCTTGGGCAGGGGGAACACTGAAGCTTTCTTT
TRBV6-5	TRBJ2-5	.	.	CASMGGLLETQYF	TGTGCCAGCATGGGGGGGCTTTTGGAGACCCAGTACTTC
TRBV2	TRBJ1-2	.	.	CASSEFRRDGYTF	TGTGCCAGCAGTGAATTCCGAAGGGATGGCTACACCTTC
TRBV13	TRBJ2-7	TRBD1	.	CASSRDRTYEQYF	TGTGCCAGCAGCAGGGACAGGACCTACGAGCAGTACTTC
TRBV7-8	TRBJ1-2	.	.	CASRDPHGNYGYTF	TGTGCCAGCAGGGACCCACATGGAAACTATGGCTACACCTTC
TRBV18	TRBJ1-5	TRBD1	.	CASSPTGGAGQPQHF	TGTGCCAGCTCGCCCACAGGGGGCGCAGGGCAGCCCCAGCATTTT
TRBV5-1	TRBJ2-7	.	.	CASSLVPGGPNEQYF	TGCGCCAGCAGCTTGGTACCCGGGGGACCGAACGAGCAGTACTTC
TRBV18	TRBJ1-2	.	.	CASSPRLTANYGYTF	TGTGCCAGCTCACCACGACTGACAGCTAACTATGGCTACACCTTC
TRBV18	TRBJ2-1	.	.	CASSFRGEGEQFF	TGTGCCAGCTCATTCAGGGGGGAAGGTGAGCAGTTCTTC
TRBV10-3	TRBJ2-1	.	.	CAISESMVIGNIEQFF	TGTGCCATCAGTGAGTCTATGGTGATCGGTAACATTGAGCAGTTCTTC
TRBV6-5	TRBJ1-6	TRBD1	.	CAIPRGRVLNSPLHF	TGTGCCATCCCCAGGGGGCGCGTATTAAATTCACCCCTCCACTTT
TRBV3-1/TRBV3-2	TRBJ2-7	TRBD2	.	CASSHVAGGLYEQYF	TGTGCCAGCAGCCATGTAGCGGGGGGCCTCTACGAGCAGTACTTC
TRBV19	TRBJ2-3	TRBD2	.	CASSIGGASQYF	TGTGCCAGTAGTATCGGGGGGGCTTCGCAGTATTTT
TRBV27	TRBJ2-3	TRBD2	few	CASSPIALAGVVHTQYF	TGTGCCAGCAGTCCCATCGCGTTAGCGGGGGTAGTTCATACGCAGTATTTT
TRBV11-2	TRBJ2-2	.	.	CASSFVLASSGELFF	TGTGCCAGCAGCTTTGTACTAGCTTCTTCCGGGGAGCTGTTTTTT
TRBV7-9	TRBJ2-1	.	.	CACRDSTHNEQFF	TGTGCCTGTAGGGACTCGACCCACAATGAGCAGTTCTTC
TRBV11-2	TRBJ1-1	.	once	CASSLLSPTEAFF	TGTGCCAGCAGCCTTCTGAGTCCCACTGAAGCTTTCTTT
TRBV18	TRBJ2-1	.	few	CASSPSSDEQFF	TGTGCCAGCTCACCATCGAGCGATGAGCAGTTCTTC
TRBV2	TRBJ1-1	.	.	CASSPPGRANTEAFF	TGTGCCAGCAGTCCCCCGGGACGGGCGAACACTGAAGCTTTCTTT
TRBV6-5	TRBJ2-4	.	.	CASSYDFPNIQYF	TGTGCCAGCAGTTACGACTTCCCAAACATTCAGTACTTC
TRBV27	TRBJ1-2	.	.	CASSLGGGGYTF	TGTGCCAGCAGTCTGGGGGGTGGAGGCTACACCTTC
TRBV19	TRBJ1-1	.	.	CASSIRGLTEAFF	TGTGCCAGTAGTATTCGGGGGCTCACTGAAGCTTTCTTT
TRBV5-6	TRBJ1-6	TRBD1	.	CASSFRQGNSPLHF	TGTGCCAGCAGCTTTCGACAGGGGAATTCACCCCTCCACTTT
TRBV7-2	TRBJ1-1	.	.	CASSSSSLMNTEAFF	TGTGCCAGCAGCTCCAGCTCCCTAATGAACACTGAAGCTTTCTTT
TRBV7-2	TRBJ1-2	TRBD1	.	CASSLDRGVGYTF	TGTGCCAGCAGCTTAGACAGGGGAGTAGGCTACACCTTC
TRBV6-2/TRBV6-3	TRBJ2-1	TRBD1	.	CASSSRGQGKPNEQFF	TGTGCCAGCAGTTCAAGAGGACAGGGAAAACCCAATGAGCAGTTCTTC
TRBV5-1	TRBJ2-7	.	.	CASSHERDLYYEQYF	TGCGCCAGCAGCCATGAACGGGACCTCTACTACGAGCAGTACTTC
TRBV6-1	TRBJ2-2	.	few	CASSETTGSWTGELFF	TGTGCCAGCAGTGAAACCACCGGGTCGTGGACCGGGGAGCTGTTTTTT
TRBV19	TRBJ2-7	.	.	CASSIGLPPSYEQYF	TGTGCCAGTAGTATAGGGTTACCCCCCTCCTACGAGCAGTACTTC
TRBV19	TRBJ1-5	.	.	CASSMGMFYSNQPQHF	TGTGCCAGTAGTATGGGGATGTTCTATAGCAATCAGCCCCAGCATTTT
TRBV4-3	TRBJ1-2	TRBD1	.	CASSYTGVHGTF	TGCGCCAGCAGCTACACAGGGGTCCATGGGACCTTC
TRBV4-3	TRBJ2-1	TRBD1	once	CASSLTGTEYNEQFF	TGCGCCAGCAGCCTAACCGGGACAGAGTACAATGAGCAGTTCTTC
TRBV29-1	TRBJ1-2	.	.	CSVPRPDYGYTF	TGCAGCGTGCCCAGGCCGGACTATGGCTACACCTTC
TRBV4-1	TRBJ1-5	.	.	CASSQGTKYNQPQHF	TGCGCCAGCAGCCAAGGGACAAAATACAATCAGCCCCAGCATTTT
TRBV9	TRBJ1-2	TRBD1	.	CASSVMGQGNYGYTF	TGTGCCAGCAGCGTAATGGGACAGGGTAACTATGGCTACACCTTC
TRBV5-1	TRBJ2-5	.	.	CASSLDVMETQYF	TGCGCCAGCAGCTTGGATGTCATGGAGACCCAGTACTTC
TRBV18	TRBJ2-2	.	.	CASSPLPGVGTGELFF	TGTGCCAGCTCACCACTTCCCGGGGTAGGCACCGGGGAGCTGTTTTTT
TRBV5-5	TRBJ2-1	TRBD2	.	CASSRFSGTYNEQFF	TGTGCCAGCAGCCGATTTAGCGGGACCTACAATGAGCAGTTCTTC
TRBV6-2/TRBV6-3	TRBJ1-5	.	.	CASSSRIGAQPQHF	TGTGCCAGCAGTTCCAGGATAGGGGCTCAGCCCCAGCATTTT
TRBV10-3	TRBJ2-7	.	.	CAISEQAREQYF	TGTGCCATCAGTGAGCAAGCGCGGGAGCAGTACTTC
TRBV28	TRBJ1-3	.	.	CASSLWMGNPGTEVSGNTIYF	TGTGCCAGCAGTTTATGGATGGGGAACCCGGGTACGGAGGTCTCTGGAAACACCATATATTTT
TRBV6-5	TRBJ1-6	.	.	CASSYSLGGRSSPLHF	TGTGCCAGCAGTTACTCGCTGGGGGGGAGATCGTCACCCCTCCACTTT
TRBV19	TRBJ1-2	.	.	CASNIRGVSGYTF	TGTGCCAGTAACATCAGAGGCGTCTCCGGCTACACCTTC
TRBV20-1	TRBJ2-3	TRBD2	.	CSASERLAGYWAQYF	TGCAGTGCTAGTGAACGACTAGCGGGATATTGGGCGCAGTATTTT
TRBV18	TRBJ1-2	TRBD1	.	CASSLPTGQGSGYTF	TGTGCCAGCTCACTCCCGACGGGACAGGGCAGTGGCTACACCTTC
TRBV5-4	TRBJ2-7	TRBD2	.	CASSRPPGGPHEQYF	TGTGCCAGCAGCCGCCCCCCGGGGGGGCCGCACGAGCAGTACTTC
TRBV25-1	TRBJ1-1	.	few	CASSDGTPALNTEAFF	TGTGCCAGCAGTGACGGGACGCCCGCCCTGAACACTGAAGCTTTCTTT
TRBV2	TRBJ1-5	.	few	CASSDPYQPQHF	TGTGCCAGCAGTGACCCGTATCAGCCCCAGCATTTT
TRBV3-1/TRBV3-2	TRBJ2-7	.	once	CASRDRGEQYF	TGTGCCAGCCGCGACCGGGGCGAGCAGTACTTC